Below are 3 T cell receptor beta chains sequenced from a single sample in a study of T cell changes during pregnancy in multiple sclerosis. The repertoire was sequenced with immunoSEQ multiplex PCR; TCRdb's copy has only in-frame clones and lacks some. Among some 38,000 clones, over 90% were seen once, and the ten largest hold about 0.4%. The sequencing here drew on CD4+ T cells from peripheral blood mononuclear cells, taken in the second trimester of pregnancy. All receptors derive from a female donor with multiple sclerosis, enrolled in a pregnancy study.

The chain joins TRBV6-1 to TRBJ2-1; 13 bases agree with TRBD2. CDR1 is MNHNS, CDR2 SASEGT, per germline. V lost 8 bases, J lost 9 bases, and 7 bases stayed unmatched. The CDR3 sequence is 14 residues long. The DNA of the CDR3 is TGTGCCAGCGACGGACTAGCGGGAGTGGGTGAGCAGTTCTTC. Its translation: CASDGLAGVGEQFF.

The V gene is TRBV28, the J gene TRBJ1-5; a possible D gene is TRBD1 (6 bases). Germline CDR1 MDHEN, CDR2 SYDVKM. The CDR3 has 15 amino acids. Between the trimmed V and J ends, which lost 2 bases and 2 bases, there was a span of 10 bases. In DNA, the CDR3 is TGTGCCAGCAGTTTACTAGGGGGGGGCAATCAGCCCCAGCATTTT. It codes for CASSLLGGGNQPQHF.

The chain combines TRBV4-2 with TRBJ2-1, with 9 bases fitting TRBD2. J gave up 5 bases and V 1 base, and 6 bases lay outside the gene matches. The length of the CDR3 is 16 residues. Per germline, CDR1 LGHNA and CDR2 YNFKEQ. The CDR3 sequence: CASSQGLLAGNNEQFF. CDR3 DNA sequence: TGTGCCAGCAGCCAAGGTTTACTAGCGGGTAACAATGAGCAGTTCTTC.